The 30 T cell receptor beta chains below all came from one sample that was sequenced in a study of blood T cell repertoires in COVID-19. Measured with immunoSEQ multiplex PCR; TCRdb has only the in-frame clones, and not every one. The sample has 80,000 to 95,000 clones, around 81% seen once; the top ten hold over 35%. The sample was peripheral blood. These receptor sequences come from a man older than 75 with acute or convalescent COVID-19.

The chain recombines TRBV9 with TRBJ2-3; 8 nucleotides align to TRBD2. Trimming at V came to 2 bases and at J to 4 bases, leaving 3 bases not matched to a gene. Germline assignment: CDR1 SGDLS and CDR2 YYNGEE. The CDR3 sequence is 14 residues long. The CDR3 spells CASSVGGGADTQYF. In DNA form, the CDR3 reads TGTGCCAGCAGCGTCGGGGGGGGCGCAGATACGCAGTATTTT.

The chain joins TRBV28 to TRBJ2-7; possible D gene TRBD1, 5 bases. The germline CDR1 and CDR2 sequences are MDHEN and SYDVKM. The CDR3 contains 12 residues. CDR3 in amino acids: CAAIGAAGEQYF. CDR3 nucleotides: TGTGCAGCAATAGGGGCGGCTGGCGAGCAGTACTTC.

The V and J genes are TRBV2 and TRBJ2-5; 9 bases are a match to TRBD1. The CDR3 is 13 residues long. V dropped 5 bases and J dropped 9; count of bases not matched to a gene: 7. CDR1 SNHLY and CDR2 FYNNEI come from the germline V gene. The CDR3 loop reads CASSLDRGGPQYF. The CDR3, as DNA: TGTGCCAGCAGTTTGGACAGGGGAGGGCCCCAGTACTTC. Together with reference TRBV2 and TRBJ2-5, the CDR3 gives the full variable domain: EPEVTQTPSHQVTQMGQEVILRCVPISNHLYFYWYRQILGQKVEFLVSFYNNEISEKSEIFDDQFSVERPDGSNFTLKIRSTKLEDSAMYFCASSLDRGGPQYFGPGTRLLVL.

The genes are TRBV29-1 and TRBJ1-6, with TRBD1 matching over 9 bases. Germline values: CDR1 SQVTM, CDR2 ANQGSEA. V trimming: 6 bases; J trimming: 9 bases; junction bases outside the gene matches: 12. The CDR3 runs 15 residues. CDR3 loop: CSVAEGQGSGSPLHF. In DNA, the CDR3 is TGCAGCGTAGCTGAAGGACAGGGGTCGGGTTCACCCCTCCACTTT.

This clone was detected only once. V gene TRBV11-1 combines with J gene TRBJ1-1, with D hard to call. V was trimmed by 6 bases and J by 4 bases, leaving 9 bases between them. The V gene's germline CDR1 is SGHAT and CDR2 FQDESV (reference sequence). CDR3 length: 12 residues. For the CDR3, the DNA is TGTGCCAGCAGGAGGGAGGTCACTGAAGCTTTCTTT. Protein sequence: CASRREVTEAFF.

This clone appeared a few times. The V and J genes are TRBV6-5 and TRBJ2-1, with 7 positions matching TRBD1. Germline-derived CDR1 and CDR2 are MNHEY and SVGAGI. The CDR3 runs 13 residues. The V segment lost 2 bases and the J segment 10 bases; nucleotides outside the gene matches: 5. This CDR3 reads CASSYLPGQEQFF. In DNA form, the CDR3 reads TGTGCCAGCAGTTACCTTCCGGGACAGGAGCAGTTCTTC.

The V and J genes are TRBV7-6 and TRBJ2-2, with TRBD1 matching 9 bases. The V gene's germline CDR1 is SGHVS and CDR2 FNYEAQ. The V and J ends lost 5 bases and 4 bases, in that order; junction bases with no gene match: 5. The CDR3 is 15 amino acids. CDR3 region: CASSGTGMGTGELFF. CDR3 nucleotide sequence: TGTGCCAGCAGCGGGACAGGGATGGGCACCGGGGAGCTGTTTTTT.

V and J are TRBV6-2 or TRBV6-3 and TRBJ2-7; TRBD1 agrees at 9 bases. Germline values: CDR1 MNHEY, CDR2 SVGEGT. V gave up 6 bases and J gave up 3 bases; unmatched junction bases: 9. The CDR3 has 15 residues. Here the CDR3 DNA reads TGTGCCAGCAGCCAAAGGGGACAGGGTATCTACGAGCAGTACTTC. As protein: CASSQRGQGIYEQYF.

The chain recombines TRBV6-1 with TRBJ1-3, with D tentatively TRBD1 (6 bases). CDR1 and CDR2 from the germline V gene are MNHNS and SASEGT. The CDR3 covers 15 residues. Trimming stripped 3 bases from V and 5 bases from J, with 14 bases between. CDR3 coding DNA: TGTGCCAGCAGTGAGATACAGGGACCGAGAAACACCATATATTTT. This gives the protein CASSEIQGPRNTIYF.

V usage is TRBV5-1 and J usage is TRBJ2-2; 7 bases fit TRBD1. The CDR3 runs to 16 residues. The V gene end was trimmed by 4 bases and the J gene end by 0 bases; junction bases not matched to a gene: 6. Germline CDR1 is SGHRS and CDR2 is YFSETQ. CDR3 coding DNA: TGCGCCAGCAGCGGCGCTACAGGGGCGAACACCGGGGAGCTGTTTTTT. Its protein is CASSGATGANTGELFF. The complete variable domain, with remaining parts taken from reference TRBV5-1 and TRBJ2-2, reads KAGVTQTPRYLIKTRGQQVTLSCSPISGHRSVSWYQQTPGQGLQFLFEYFSETQRNKGNFPGRFSGRQFSNSRSEMNVSTLELGDSALYLCASSGATGANTGELFFGEGSRLTVL.

This clone was detected a few times. This sequence joins TRBV19 and TRBJ2-7; 12 nucleotides match TRBD2. J gave up 5 bases and V 5 bases, and 7 bases lay outside the gene matches. The CDR3 loop spans 15 amino acids. Germline values: CDR1 LNHDA, CDR2 SQIVND (reference sequence). The CDR3 region has the DNA TGTGCCAGTAGTGAACTAGCGGGAGGAGGGCACGAGCAGTACTTC. Its protein product is CASSELAGGGHEQYF.

The rearrangement joins TRBV5-1 to TRBJ2-2; TRBD1 is a possible D gene (6 bases). V shed 0 bases and J shed 6 bases, with 12 bases lying between them. Germline CDR1 is SGHRS and CDR2 is YFSETQ. The CDR3 consists of 15 residues. The CDR3 region is CASSLVKAGAGELFF. The CDR3 region has the DNA TGCGCCAGCAGCTTGGTTAAGGCAGGGGCCGGGGAGCTGTTTTTT.

This clone was observed many times. This chain uses TRBV27 with TRBJ1-4; 9 positions agree with TRBD1. Germline CDR1 reads MNHEY; CDR2 reads SMNVEV (reference sequence). The CDR3 consists of 15 residues. Trimming removed 2 bases from V and 6 bases from J; junction bases left unmatched: 4. The CDR3 coding sequence is TGTGCCAGCAGTTTAGCGGGACAGGGACATGAAAAACTGTTTTTT. Translated: CASSLAGQGHEKLFF.

The chain carries TRBV28 and TRBJ2-2, with unresolved D. CDR3 length: 12 amino acids. V lost 3 bases, J lost 5 bases, and 4 bases lay in between. Germline CDR1 MDHEN, CDR2 SYDVKM. Written as DNA, the CDR3 is TGTGCCAGCAGTTTGAGAACCGGGGAGCTGTTTTTT. Translated, it gives CASSLRTGELFF.

This chain joins TRBV18 and TRBJ1-2; TRBD1 matches at 7 bases. Germline V gene lookup returns CDR1 KGHSH and CDR2 LQKENI. This CDR3 has 14 residues. V lost 2 bases to trimming and J lost 5 bases; unmatched junction nucleotides: 5. CDR3 nucleotides: TGTGCCAGCTCACCAGAGGACAGGATATATGGCTACACCTTC. It yields the protein CASSPEDRIYGYTF.

This chain uses TRBV25-1 with TRBJ1-4, with 9 bases identical to TRBD1. The CDR3 is 15 amino acids. V lost 5 bases and J lost 5; bases outside the gene matches: 6. Germline-derived CDR1 and CDR2 are MGHDK and SYGVNS. The CDR3 protein is CASSHSGTGNEKLFF. CDR3 DNA sequence: TGTGCCAGCAGTCACTCCGGGACAGGGAATGAAAAACTGTTTTTT.

This chain connects TRBV6-6 to TRBJ2-1; possible D gene TRBD2, 6 bases. V lost 8 bases and J 3 bases, leaving 14 bases between the germline ends. This CDR3 has 14 residues. Germline lookup yields CDR1 MNHNY and CDR2 SVGAGI (reference sequence). CDR3 in amino acids: CASSRGYGYNEQFF. Written as DNA, the CDR3 is TGTGCCAGCTCACGGGGGTATGGCTACAATGAGCAGTTCTTC.

This clone occurred once. The V and J genes are TRBV18 and TRBJ2-2; 10 bases fit TRBD2. CDR1 is KGHSH and CDR2 is LQKENI in the germline V gene. The CDR3 spans 15 residues. With V trimmed by 6 bases and J by 6 bases, 7 bases remained unmatched. CDR3 bases: TGTGCCAGCTCTTCTGGACTAGCGGATCCCGGGGAGCTGTTTTTT. Translated: CASSSGLADPGELFF.

This chain links TRBV5-4 with TRBJ2-1; a weak D match, TRBD2 (6 bases). Trimming cost V 10 bases and J 8 bases, with 25 bases left between them. In germline, CDR1 is SGHNT, CDR2 YYREEE (reference sequence). CDR3 length: 15 amino acids. The CDR3 region has the DNA TGTGCCGGACGCGGGACTCCGGCTCCTAGTGATGAGCAGTTCTTC. Residues: CAGRGTPAPSDEQFF.

V and J are TRBV11-3 and TRBJ2-3; perhaps TRBD1 as D (6 bases). Trimming left V 2 bases short and J 1 base short, with 10 bases between. CDR1 SGHNT and CDR2 YENEEA come from the germline V gene. The CDR3 is made up of 15 amino acids. CDR3 bases: TGTGCCAGCAGCTTAAGGGGGTCCGGCACAGATACGCAGTATTTT. This codes for CASSLRGSGTDTQYF. Full variable domain (rest looked up from reference TRBV11-3 and TRBJ2-3): EAGVVQSPRYKIIEKKQPVAFWCNPISGHNTLYWYLQNLGQGPELLIRYENEEAVDDSQLPKDRFSAERLKGVDSTLKIQPAELGDSAVYLCASSLRGSGTDTQYFGPGTRLTVL.

The rearrangement joins TRBV6-5 to TRBJ2-3; D perhaps matches TRBD2 (6 bases). The CDR3 length is 15 residues. Deletions cut 6 bases from V and 1 base from J, with 14 bases between. Germline V CDR1 and CDR2: MNHEY, SVGAGI. The CDR3 sequence: CASRSPGEGTDTQYF. The DNA of the CDR3 is TGTGCCAGCAGGTCCCCGGGAGAGGGCACAGATACGCAGTATTTT.

This chain links TRBV3-1 (or the pseudogene TRBV3-2) with TRBJ1-5; D is unclear. V was shortened by 5 bases and J by 6 bases, with 8 bases between the two germline ends. This CDR3 region has 12 residues. The germline gives CDR1 LGHDT, CDR2 YNNKEL (reference sequence). CDR3 nucleotides: TGTGCCAGCAGCAAGGGAGTTCAGCCCCAGCATTTT. Its protein product is CASSKGVQPQHF.

CDR3 nucleotide sequence: TGTGCCAGTGGCGGGACCTACAATGAGCAGTTCTTC. Its protein product is CASGGTYNEQFF. The chain carries TRBV19 and TRBJ2-1; the D gene is possibly TRBD2 (6 bases). Germline CDR1 LNHDA, CDR2 SQIVND (reference sequence). V dropped 8 bases and J dropped 2 bases, with 7 bases sitting between them. The CDR3 contains 12 residues.

This chain links TRBV3-1 (or the pseudogene TRBV3-2) with TRBJ2-6; a possible D gene is TRBD2 (5 bases). Trimming left V 1 base short and J 7 bases short, with 11 bases between. CDR3 length equals 15 residues. CDR1 is LGHDT and CDR2 is YNNKEL in the germline V gene (reference sequence). CDR3 nucleotides: TGTGCCAGCAGCCAAGGAGGGAGTGGAGCCAACGTCCTGACTTTC. It translates to CASSQGGSGANVLTF.

The chain couples TRBV28 to TRBJ2-7; 7 bases align to TRBD1. V lost 6 bases, J lost 1 base, and 9 bases stayed unmatched. The CDR3 is 15 residues long. Germline V gene lookup returns CDR1 MDHEN and CDR2 SYDVKM. The DNA for the CDR3 is TGTGCCAGCAGATCTCCCGGGACAGCGTCCTACGAGCAGTACTTC. Translating it yields CASRSPGTASYEQYF.

This chain joins TRBV28 and TRBJ1-5, with D perhaps matching TRBD1 (5 bases). Germline values: CDR1 MDHEN, CDR2 SYDVKM. This CDR3 has 13 amino acids. The germline V and J ends were trimmed by 6 bases and 4 bases, with 10 bases remaining between them. The CDR3 here is CASRRQRNQPQHF. CDR3 DNA: TGTGCCAGCAGGCGACAGCGTAATCAGCCCCAGCATTTT.

This sequence joins TRBV5-1 and TRBJ2-3; 11 bases are shared with TRBD1. CDR1 is SGHRS, CDR2 YFSETQ, per germline. V was clipped by 4 bases and J by 5 bases; unmatched bases: 6. The CDR3 has 15 amino acids. The CDR3 region is CASSLGQGAKDTQYF. In DNA form, the CDR3 reads TGCGCCAGCAGCCTAGGACAGGGGGCCAAAGATACGCAGTATTTT.

This chain uses TRBV18 with TRBJ1-1, with D tentatively TRBD1 (6 bases). V lost 4 bases, J lost 7 bases, and 13 bases lay in between. Germline lookup yields CDR1 KGHSH and CDR2 LQKENI. The CDR3 length is 13 residues. The CDR3 DNA reads as TGTGCCAGCTCACAACAGGGAAAAGGTGAAGCTTTCTTT. Translation gives CASSQQGKGEAFF.

V and J are TRBV30 and TRBJ2-7, with D unclear. The CDR3 extends over 14 amino acids. V lost 6 bases, J lost 1 base, and 16 bases lay in between. Germline CDR1 reads GTSNPN; CDR2 reads SVGIG (reference sequence). CDR3: CACSRQALSYEQYF. The CDR3 DNA reads as TGTGCCTGCTCTCGGCAGGCCCTATCCTACGAGCAGTACTTC.

The chain combines TRBV14 with TRBJ1-1; the match to TRBD1 covers 8 bases. The CDR3 length is 17 residues. CDR1 is SGHDN and CDR2 is FVKESK in the germline V gene. The V segment lost 1 base and the J segment 0 bases; nucleotides outside the gene matches: 7. The CDR3 coding sequence is TGTGCCAGCAGCCAAGCCTACCGGGACAGGCTGAACACTGAAGCTTTCTTT. Protein: CASSQAYRDRLNTEAFF.